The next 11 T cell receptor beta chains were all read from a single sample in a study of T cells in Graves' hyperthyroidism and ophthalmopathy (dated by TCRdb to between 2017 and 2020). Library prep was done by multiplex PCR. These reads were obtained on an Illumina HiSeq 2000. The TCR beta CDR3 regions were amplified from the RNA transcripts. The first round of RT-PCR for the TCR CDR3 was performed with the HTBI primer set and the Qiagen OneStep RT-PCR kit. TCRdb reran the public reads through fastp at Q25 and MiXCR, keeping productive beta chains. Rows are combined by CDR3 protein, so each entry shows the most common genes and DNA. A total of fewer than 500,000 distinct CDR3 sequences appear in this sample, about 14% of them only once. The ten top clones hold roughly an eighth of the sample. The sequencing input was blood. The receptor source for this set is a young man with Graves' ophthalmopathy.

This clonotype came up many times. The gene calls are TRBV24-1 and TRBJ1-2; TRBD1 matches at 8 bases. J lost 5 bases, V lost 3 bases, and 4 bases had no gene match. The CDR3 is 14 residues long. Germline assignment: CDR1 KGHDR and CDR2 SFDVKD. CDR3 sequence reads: CATSDRTGWYGYTF. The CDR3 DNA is TGTGCCACCAGTGATCGGACAGGGTGGTATGGCTACACCTTC.

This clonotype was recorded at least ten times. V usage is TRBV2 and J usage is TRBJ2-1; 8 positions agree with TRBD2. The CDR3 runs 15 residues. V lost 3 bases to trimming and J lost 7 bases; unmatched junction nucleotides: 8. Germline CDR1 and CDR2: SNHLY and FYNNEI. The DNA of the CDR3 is TGTGCCAGCAGTGATTGGGGACTAGACTTTAATGAGCAGTTCTTC. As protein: CASSDWGLDFNEQFF.

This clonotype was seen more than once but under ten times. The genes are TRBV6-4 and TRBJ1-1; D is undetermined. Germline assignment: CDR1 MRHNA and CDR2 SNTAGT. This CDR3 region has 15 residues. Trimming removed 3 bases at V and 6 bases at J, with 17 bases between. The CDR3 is CASSEGAGLGAEAFF. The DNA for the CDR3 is TGTGCCAGCAGTGAGGGTGCGGGGTTAGGAGCTGAAGCTTTCTTT.

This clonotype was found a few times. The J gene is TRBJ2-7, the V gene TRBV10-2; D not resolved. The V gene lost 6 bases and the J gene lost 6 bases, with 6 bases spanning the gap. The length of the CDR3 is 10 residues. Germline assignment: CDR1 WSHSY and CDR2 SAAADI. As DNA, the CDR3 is TGCGCCAGCAGGGATGGCGAGCAGTACTTC. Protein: CASRDGEQYF.

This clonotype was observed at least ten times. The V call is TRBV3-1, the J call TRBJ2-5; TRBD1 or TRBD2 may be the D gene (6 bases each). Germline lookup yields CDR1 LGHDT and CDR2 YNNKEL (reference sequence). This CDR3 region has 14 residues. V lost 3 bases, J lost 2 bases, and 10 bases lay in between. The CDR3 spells CASSHLGGQETQYF. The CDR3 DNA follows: TGTGCCAGCAGCCACCTAGGGGGGCAAGAGACCCAGTACTTC.

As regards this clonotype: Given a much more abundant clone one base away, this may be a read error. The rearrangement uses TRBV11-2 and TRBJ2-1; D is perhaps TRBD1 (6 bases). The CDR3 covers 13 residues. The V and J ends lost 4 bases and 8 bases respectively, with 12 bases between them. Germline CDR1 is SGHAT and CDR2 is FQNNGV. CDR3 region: CASSSRTVYEQFF. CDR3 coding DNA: TGTGCCAGCAGCTCCAGGACAGTTTATGAGCAGTTCTTC.

The CDR3 region is CASSLRGGLGDTQYF. The CDR3 nucleotides are TGCGCCAGCAGCTTGAGGGGGGGACTAGGGGATACGCAGTATTTT. The chain uses TRBV5-1 and TRBJ2-3, with 8 bases fitting TRBD2. CDR1 SGHRS and CDR2 YFSETQ come from the germline V gene. The CDR3 contains 15 residues. The V and J ends lost 1 base and 6 bases, in that order; junction bases with no gene match: 7.

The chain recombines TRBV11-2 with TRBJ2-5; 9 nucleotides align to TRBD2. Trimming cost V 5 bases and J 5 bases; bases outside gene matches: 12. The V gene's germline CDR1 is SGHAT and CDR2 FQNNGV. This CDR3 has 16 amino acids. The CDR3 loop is CASSPSGTQGLETQYF. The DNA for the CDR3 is TGTGCCAGCAGCCCTAGCGGGACCCAAGGGTTGGAGACCCAGTACTTC.

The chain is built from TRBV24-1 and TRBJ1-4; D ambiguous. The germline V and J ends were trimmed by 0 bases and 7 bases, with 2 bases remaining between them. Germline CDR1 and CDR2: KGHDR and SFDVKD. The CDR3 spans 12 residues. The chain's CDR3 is CATSDLGEKLFF. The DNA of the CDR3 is TGTGCCACCAGTGATTTGGGTGAAAAACTGTTTTTT.

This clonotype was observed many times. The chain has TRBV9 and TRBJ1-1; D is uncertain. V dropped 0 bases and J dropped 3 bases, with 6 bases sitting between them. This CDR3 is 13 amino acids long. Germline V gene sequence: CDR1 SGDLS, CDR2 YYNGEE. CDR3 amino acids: CASSVVRDTEAFF. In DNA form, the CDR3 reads TGTGCCAGCAGCGTAGTGCGGGACACTGAAGCTTTCTTT.

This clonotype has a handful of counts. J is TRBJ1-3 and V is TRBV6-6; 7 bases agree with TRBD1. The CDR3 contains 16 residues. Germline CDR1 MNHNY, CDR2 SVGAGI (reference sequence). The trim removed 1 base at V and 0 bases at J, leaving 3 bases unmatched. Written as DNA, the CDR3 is TGTGCCAGCAGTTACTTCGGGGACAGCTCTGGAAACACCATATATTTT. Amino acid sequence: CASSYFGDSSGNTIYF.